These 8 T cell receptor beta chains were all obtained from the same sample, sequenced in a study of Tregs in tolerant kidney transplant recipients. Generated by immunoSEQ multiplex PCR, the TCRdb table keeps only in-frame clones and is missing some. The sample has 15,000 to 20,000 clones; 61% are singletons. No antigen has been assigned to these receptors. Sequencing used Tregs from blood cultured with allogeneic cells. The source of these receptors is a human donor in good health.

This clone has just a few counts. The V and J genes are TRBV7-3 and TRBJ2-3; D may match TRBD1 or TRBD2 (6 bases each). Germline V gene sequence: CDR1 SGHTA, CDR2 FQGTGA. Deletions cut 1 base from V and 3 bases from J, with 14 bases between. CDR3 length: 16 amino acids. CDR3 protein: CASSLRGAQGTDTQYF. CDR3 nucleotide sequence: TGTGCCAGCAGCTTAAGGGGGGCACAGGGAACAGATACGCAGTATTTT.

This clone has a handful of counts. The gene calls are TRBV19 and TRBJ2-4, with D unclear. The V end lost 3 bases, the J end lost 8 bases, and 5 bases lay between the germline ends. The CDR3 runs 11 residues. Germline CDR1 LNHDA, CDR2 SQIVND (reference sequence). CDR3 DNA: TGTGCCAGTAGTATGTGGGACATTCAGTACTTC. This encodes CASSMWDIQYF. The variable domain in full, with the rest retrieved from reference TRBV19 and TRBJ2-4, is DGGITQSPKYLFRKEGQNVTLSCEQNLNHDAMYWYRQDPGQGLRLIYYSQIVNDFQKGDIAEGYSVSREKKESFPLTVTSAQKNPTAFYLCASSMWDIQYFGAGTRLSVL.

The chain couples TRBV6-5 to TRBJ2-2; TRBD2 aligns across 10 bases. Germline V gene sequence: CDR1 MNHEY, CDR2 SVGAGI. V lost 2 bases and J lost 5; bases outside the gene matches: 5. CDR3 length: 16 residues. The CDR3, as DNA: TGTGCCAGCAGTTACGGGGCAGCGGGGGGGACCGGGGAGCTGTTTTTT. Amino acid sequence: CASSYGAAGGTGELFF.

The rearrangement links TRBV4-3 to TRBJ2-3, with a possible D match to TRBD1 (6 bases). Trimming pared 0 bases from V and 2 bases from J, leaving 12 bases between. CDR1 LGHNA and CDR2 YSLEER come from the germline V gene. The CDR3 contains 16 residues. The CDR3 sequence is CASSQDLDSVTDTQYF. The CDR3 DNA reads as TGCGCCAGCAGCCAAGATCTGGACAGTGTCACAGATACGCAGTATTTT.

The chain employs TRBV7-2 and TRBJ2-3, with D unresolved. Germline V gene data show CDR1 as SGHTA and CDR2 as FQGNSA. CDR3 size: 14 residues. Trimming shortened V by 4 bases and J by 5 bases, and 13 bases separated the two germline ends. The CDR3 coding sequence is TGTGCCAGCAGCTCCACCCCCAGCTTAGATACGCAGTATTTT. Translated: CASSSTPSLDTQYF.

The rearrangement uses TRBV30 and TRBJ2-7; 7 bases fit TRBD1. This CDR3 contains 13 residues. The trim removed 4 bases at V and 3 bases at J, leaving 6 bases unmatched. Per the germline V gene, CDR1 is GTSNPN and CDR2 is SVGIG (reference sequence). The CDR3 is CAWTRDRLYEQYF. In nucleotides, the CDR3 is TGTGCCTGGACGAGGGACAGACTCTACGAGCAGTACTTC.

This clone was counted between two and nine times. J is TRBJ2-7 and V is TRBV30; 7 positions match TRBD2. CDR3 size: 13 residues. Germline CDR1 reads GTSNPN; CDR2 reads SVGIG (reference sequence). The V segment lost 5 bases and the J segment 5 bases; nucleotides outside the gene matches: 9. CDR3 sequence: CAWRETSPHEQYF. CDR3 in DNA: TGTGCCTGGCGGGAGACTAGCCCCCACGAGCAGTACTTC.

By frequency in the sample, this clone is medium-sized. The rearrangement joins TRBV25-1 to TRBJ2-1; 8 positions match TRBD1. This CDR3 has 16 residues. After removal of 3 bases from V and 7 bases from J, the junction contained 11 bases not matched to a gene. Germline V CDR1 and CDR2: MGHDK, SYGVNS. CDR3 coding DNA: TGTGCCAGCAGTGAGCGCAGGGGGCCGGGAAAAAATGAGCAGTTCTTC. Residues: CASSERRGPGKNEQFF.